This T cell receptor (beta chain) is from a study of neurological immune-mediated disorders (dated by TCRdb to between 2019 and 2020). For the wider study: Among the approximately 34 multiple sclerosis patients, roughly 31 had relapsing-remitting MS and 3 had secondary progressive MS. Using UMI-based sequencing, the study compared peripheral blood TCR-beta repertoires from patients with HTLV-I-associated myelopathy (HAM/TSP), patients with multiple sclerosis, and healthy controls. The roughly 110 TCR-beta libraries covered PBMC samples along with longitudinal samples, technical triplicates, and paired sorted CD4+ and CD8+ T-cell subsets. Of the roughly 68 subjects in the cohort, about 14 were HAM/TSP patients, 34 were multiple sclerosis patients, and approximately 20 were healthy controls.

cDNA was synthesized by template-switch 5'RACE using a primer carrying a 10-nucleotide random unique molecular identifier by which each TCR transcript was tagged. Every sequencing run covered 15-18 subjects and yielded more than 180 million TCR-beta sequences. The RNeasy kit was used for extraction of total RNA. The KAPA Real-time Library Amplification kit was used to amplify TCR-beta VDJ regions with primers for the TCR constant region and the 5'RACE anchor. Sample indexes and Illumina adaptors were added in a first PCR, after which library yield was increased in a second PCR. After purification with Ampure beads, the TCR product of roughly 650 bp was size-selected on a 2% E-gel SizeSelection system. Before pooling, library quality was assessed on a Bioanalyzer, concentration was determined with Qubit, and library quantification was performed with the Kapa Library Quantification kit. An Illumina HiSeq 2500 was used to sequence the libraries paired-end at 2 x 150 bp. To increase sequence diversity, roughly 23-30% phiX was spiked into each library pool. The source study handled its data this way. Quality-filtered reads were processed with the UMI-based MiGEC pipeline, which removed over 80% of raw TCR sequences during error correction. VDJ genes were aligned to IMGT germline references, and each clonotype was defined by a unique CDR3 amino acid sequence together with V-J genes. Clonal expansion, Shannon diversity and CDR3 relatedness were evaluated with VDJtools (CalcPairwiseDistances, ClusterSamples), while phylogenetic trees were built in CLCbio workbench. Using coefficient-of-variation modelling across technical triplicates, the study counted a clone as expanded if it had at least 8 unique UMIs. In-frame beta chains were kept once TCRdb had trimmed the public reads at Q25 with fastp and called clones with MiXCR. Every entry covers one CDR3 protein and lists the most common genes and DNA from its rows. The authors' filters were not applied to this entry. The table for this sample lists around 50,000 distinct CDR3 sequences; roughly 3.2% of them were counted only once. The ten largest clones take up approximately 3.3% of the sample.

The germline V gene yields MNHEY for CDR1 and SVGAGI for CDR2. Relative to germline, V is missing 6 bases and J is missing 0 bases, with 3 bases of the junction outside any gene match. The CDR3 has 15 amino acids, counting the end cysteine and phenylalanine. The only DNA kept is the CDR3, 45 bases in frame from the first base. Overall study results and their limits: In phylogenetic analysis, the repertoires of 18 of 34 MS patients grouped into a cluster of related CDR3 sequences, which suggests a possible signature at the repertoire level. The MS cluster showed no association with clinical or MRI features, and the authors stated that larger cohorts are needed. TCR clonal expansion was highest in HAM/TSP patients and lowest in MS patients, with MS patients falling below even healthy controls. Across subjects, expanded clones never shared an identical CDR3 amino acid sequence, which suggests that the TCR-beta repertoires in every group were private.

For the unsorted PBMC libraries, 2 million PBMCs were stored in RNAlater at -80 degrees C until RNA extraction and were used to generate the libraries. Multiple sclerosis patients were enrolled in a US clinical protocol evaluating disease progression by magnetic resonance imaging. PBMCs were separated from peripheral blood using Ficoll-Hypaque density gradient centrifugation and then cryopreserved in liquid nitrogen. Comments on this clonotype: Its antigen is not yet known. No per-base quality is available; no much larger clone lies one base away.

The sequence was collected from a woman between 25 and 40 years old with multiple sclerosis. The sample was PBMCs. Here the chain combines TRBV6-5 and TRBJ2-3; 10 central nucleotides agree with TRBD2. The nucleotide sequence reads TGTGCCAGCAGCCTACTAGCGGGGAGCACAGATACGCAGTATTTT. Translated, it reads CASSLLAGSTDTQYF.